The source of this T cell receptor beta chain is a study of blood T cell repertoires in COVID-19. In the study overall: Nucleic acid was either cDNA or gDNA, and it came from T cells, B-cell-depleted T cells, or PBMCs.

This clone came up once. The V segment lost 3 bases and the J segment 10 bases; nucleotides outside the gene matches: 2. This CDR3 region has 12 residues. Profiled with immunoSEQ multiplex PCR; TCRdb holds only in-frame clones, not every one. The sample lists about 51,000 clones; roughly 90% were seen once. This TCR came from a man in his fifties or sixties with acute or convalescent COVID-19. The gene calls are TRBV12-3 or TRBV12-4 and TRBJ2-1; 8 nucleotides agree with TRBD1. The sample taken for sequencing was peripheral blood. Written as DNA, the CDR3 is TGTGCCAGCAGTTTGGGACAGGCCGAGCAGTTCTTC. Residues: CASSLGQAEQFF.